This T cell receptor (beta chain) was profiled in a study of untreated major depressive disorder. Study-wide results and limits: Findings may not generalize because the study sample was small.

A remark on this clone: Its antigen remains unidentified.

TCRdb's table, derived via immunoSEQ multiplex PCR, lists solely in-frame clones and lacks some. The sample consists of some 13,000 clones, roughly 91% of them appearing once. All participants were of European descent. Sequencing was performed on CD4+ T cells from PBMCs. This receptor was obtained from a man between 25 and 39 years old with major depressive disorder.

The CDR3: CASSLGGWVPTTETQYF. CDR3 DNA sequence: TGTGCCAGCAGCTTAGGCGGGTGGGTTCCCACCACGGAGACCCAGTACTTC. This chain joins TRBV5-8 and TRBJ2-5; maybe TRBD2 (5 bases). This CDR3 comprises 17 residues. V shed 2 bases and J shed 5 bases, with 22 bases lying between them. The V gene's germline CDR1 is SGHTS and CDR2 YDEGEE.